This TCR beta chain emerged from a study of blood T cell repertoires in COVID-19. The assay was immunoSEQ multiplex PCR, and TCRdb's table has in-frame clones only and misses some. The data show 200,000 to 250,000 clones, over 60% seen once. CDR1 and CDR2 (germline): MDHEN, SYDVKM. This CDR3 comprises 15 residues. The V segment lost 6 bases and the J segment 2 bases; nucleotides outside the gene matches: 10. This clone has a handful of counts. The chain employs TRBV28 and TRBJ2-7; 7 nucleotides match TRBD1. The sequence derives from a woman in her sixties or seventies with acute or convalescent COVID-19. The sequencing sample was made of peripheral blood. The CDR3 loop is CASSPKGTATYEQYF. The CDR3 coding sequence is TGTGCCAGCAGCCCCAAGGGGACAGCGACCTACGAGCAGTACTTC.